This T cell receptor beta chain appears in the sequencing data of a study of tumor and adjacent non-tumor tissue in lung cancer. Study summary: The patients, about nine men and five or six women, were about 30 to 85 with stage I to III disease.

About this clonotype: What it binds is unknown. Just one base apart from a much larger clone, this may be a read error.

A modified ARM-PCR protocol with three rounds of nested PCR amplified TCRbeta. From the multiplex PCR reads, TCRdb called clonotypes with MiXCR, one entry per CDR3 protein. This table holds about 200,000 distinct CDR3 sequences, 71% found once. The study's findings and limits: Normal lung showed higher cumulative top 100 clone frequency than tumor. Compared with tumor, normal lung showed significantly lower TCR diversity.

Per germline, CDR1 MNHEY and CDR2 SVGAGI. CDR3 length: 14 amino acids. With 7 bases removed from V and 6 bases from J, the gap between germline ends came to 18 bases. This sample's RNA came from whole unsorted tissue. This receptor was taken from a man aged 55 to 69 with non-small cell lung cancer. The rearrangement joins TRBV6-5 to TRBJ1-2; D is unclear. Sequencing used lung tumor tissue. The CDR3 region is CASMKTDLRDGYTF. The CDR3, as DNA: TGTGCCAGCATGAAGACTGACTTGAGGGATGGCTACACCTTC.